This T cell receptor beta chain was recorded in a study of blood T cell repertoires in COVID-19. Study summary: The United States, Italy and Spain provided the acute and convalescent COVID-19 samples. The analysed material was cDNA or gDNA that came from T cells, B-cell-depleted T cells, or PBMCs.

Under the authors' procedure: Reference gene primer amplification yielded estimated nucleated cell counts. Measured with immunoSEQ multiplex PCR; TCRdb has only the in-frame clones, and not every one. V, J and clone size are those of that table, while D and trimming were read from the DNA. The top ten hold 15% to 20% of the sample, which has approximately 91,000 clones, 80% seen once. Germline assignment: CDR1 SNHLY and CDR2 FYNNEI. CDR3 length: 15 residues. Trimming cost V 6 bases and J 7 bases; bases outside gene matches: 9. The TCR originated in a human donor in a cohort sampled during active COVID-19. The sequenced sample was peripheral blood. The chain uses TRBV2 and TRBJ2-1, with 10 bases identical to TRBD1. CDR3 residues: CASSPGQGNTNEQFF. The DNA for the CDR3 is TGTGCCAGCAGCCCGGGACAGGGGAATACAAATGAGCAGTTCTTC. The full variable domain, rest sourced from reference TRBV2 and TRBJ2-1, is EPEVTQTPSHQVTQMGQEVILRCVPISNHLYFYWYRQILGQKVEFLVSFYNNEISEKSEIFDDQFSVERPDGSNFTLKIRSTKLEDSAMYFCASSPGQGNTNEQFFGPGTRLTVL.